The T cell receptor (beta chain) described here comes from a study of T cells after yellow fever vaccination. Study-wide results and caveats: Repertoires obtained by FACS sorting could include abundant clonotypes that entered as contaminants from the bulk population. Reappearing after the booster were most of the clones from primary vaccination (about 96% CD4, about 87% CD8).

A process of 5'RACE template switching, which added a universal primer site and UMIs, was used to make TCR cDNA. TCRdb itself ran the 5' RACE reads through MiXCR, one entry per CDR3 protein. This sample has around 600,000 distinct CDR3 sequences; roughly an eighth occur once, and the top ten carry 15%. A note on this clonotype: Its target is not known.

The germline gives CDR1 SEHNR, CDR2 FQNEAQ (reference sequence). The CDR3 has 14 amino acids. V was pared by 3 bases and J by 3 bases, with 8 bases between. The sequenced sample was PBMCs, obtained on the day of the yellow fever booster vaccination. The sequence came from a man in his thirties or forties who received the YFV17D yellow fever vaccine. The chain has TRBV7-9 and TRBJ1-4; D is uncertain. CDR3 region: CASSLSGANEKLFF. The CDR3 nucleotides read TGTGCCAGCAGCTTGTCTGGGGCTAATGAAAAACTGTTTTTT.